This TCR beta chain was observed in a study of blood T cell repertoires in COVID-19. In the study overall: Samples of COVID-19 (acute and convalescent) were obtained from the United States, Italy and Spain.

The authors' processing: Estimated nucleated cell counts came from reference gene primer amplification. The repertoire was sequenced with immunoSEQ multiplex PCR; TCRdb's copy has only in-frame clones and lacks some. V and J calls and clone size are as listed in that table; D and trimming were resolved from the DNA. The sample has under 85,000 clones, around 83% seen once. Seattle researchers signed up patients amid active infection and tracked them longitudinally. There are 16 residues in the CDR3. The V end was cut by 3 bases, the J end by 0 bases, with 12 bases between. The germline V gene has CDR1 WSHSY and CDR2 SAAADI.

What was sequenced was peripheral blood. The clonotype comes from a man in his thirties or forties with COVID-19, enrolled during active disease. This chain uses TRBV10-2 with TRBJ1-5; D is possibly TRBD1 (5 bases). The CDR3 loop is CASSDSDRYSNQPQHF. CDR3 in DNA: TGCGCCAGCAGTGATTCCGACAGATATAGCAATCAGCCCCAGCATTTT.